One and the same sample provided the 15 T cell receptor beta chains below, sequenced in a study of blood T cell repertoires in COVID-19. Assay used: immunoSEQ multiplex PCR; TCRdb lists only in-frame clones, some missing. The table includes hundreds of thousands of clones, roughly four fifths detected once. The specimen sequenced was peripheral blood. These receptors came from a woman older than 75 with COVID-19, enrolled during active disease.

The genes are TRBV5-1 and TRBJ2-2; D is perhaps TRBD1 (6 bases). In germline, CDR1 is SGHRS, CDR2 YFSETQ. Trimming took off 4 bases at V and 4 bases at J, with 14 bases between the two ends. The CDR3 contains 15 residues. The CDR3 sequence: CASSQDSGLTGELFF. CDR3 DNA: TGCGCCAGCAGCCAGGACAGTGGCCTCACCGGGGAGCTGTTTTTT.

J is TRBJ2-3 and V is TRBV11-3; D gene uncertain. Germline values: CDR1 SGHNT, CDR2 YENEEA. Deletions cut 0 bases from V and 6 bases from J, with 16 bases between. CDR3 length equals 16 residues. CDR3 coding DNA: TGTGCCAGCAGCTTAGATCCGGGTGTTGGCGCTGATACGCAGTATTTT. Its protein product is CASSLDPGVGADTQYF.

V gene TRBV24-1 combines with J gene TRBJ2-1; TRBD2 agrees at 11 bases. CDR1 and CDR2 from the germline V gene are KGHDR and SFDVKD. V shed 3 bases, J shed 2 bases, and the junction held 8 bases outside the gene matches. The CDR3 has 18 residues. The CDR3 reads CATSDPTSGMSPYNEQFF. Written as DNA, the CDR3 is TGTGCCACCAGTGATCCGACTAGCGGGATGTCCCCCTACAATGAGCAGTTCTTC.

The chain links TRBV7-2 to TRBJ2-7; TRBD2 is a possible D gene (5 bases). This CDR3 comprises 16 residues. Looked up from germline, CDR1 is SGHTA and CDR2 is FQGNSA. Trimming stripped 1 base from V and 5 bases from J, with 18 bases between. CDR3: CASSLVGSALINEQYF. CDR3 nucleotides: TGTGCCAGCAGCTTAGTTGGTAGCGCCCTGATCAACGAGCAGTACTTC.

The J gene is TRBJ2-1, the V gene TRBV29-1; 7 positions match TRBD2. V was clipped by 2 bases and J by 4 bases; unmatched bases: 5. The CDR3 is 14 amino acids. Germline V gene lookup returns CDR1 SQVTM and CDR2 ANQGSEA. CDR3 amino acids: CSVELAAKYNEQFF. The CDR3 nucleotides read TGCAGCGTTGAACTAGCGGCTAAATACAATGAGCAGTTCTTC.

CDR3 DNA sequence: TGCGCCAGCAGCTTCGGAGGGAGCTCCTACGAGCAGTACTTC. Its translation is CASSFGGSSYEQYF. The V call is TRBV5-1, the J call TRBJ2-7; D perhaps matches TRBD2 (6 bases). The ends were cut back, 2 bases at V and 0 bases at J, with 9 bases in the middle. Germline CDR1 SGHRS, CDR2 YFSETQ. There are 14 residues in the CDR3.

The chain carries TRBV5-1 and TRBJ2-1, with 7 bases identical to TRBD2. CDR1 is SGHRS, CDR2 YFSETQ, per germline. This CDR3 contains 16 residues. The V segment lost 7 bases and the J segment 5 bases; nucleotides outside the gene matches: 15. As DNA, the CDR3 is TGCGCCAGCTCCGCCCTCTGGGCTAGCGGCCACAATGAGCAGTTCTTC. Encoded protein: CASSALWASGHNEQFF. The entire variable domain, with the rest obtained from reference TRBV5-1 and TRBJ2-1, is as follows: KAGVTQTPRYLIKTRGQQVTLSCSPISGHRSVSWYQQTPGQGLQFLFEYFSETQRNKGNFPGRFSGRQFSNSRSEMNVSTLELGDSALYLCASSALWASGHNEQFFGPGTRLTVL.

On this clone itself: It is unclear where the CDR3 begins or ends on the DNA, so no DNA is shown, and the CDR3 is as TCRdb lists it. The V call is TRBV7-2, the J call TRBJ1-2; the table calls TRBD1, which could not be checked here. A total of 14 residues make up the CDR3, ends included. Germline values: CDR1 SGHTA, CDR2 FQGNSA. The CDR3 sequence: CASSLVGQGAGDTF.

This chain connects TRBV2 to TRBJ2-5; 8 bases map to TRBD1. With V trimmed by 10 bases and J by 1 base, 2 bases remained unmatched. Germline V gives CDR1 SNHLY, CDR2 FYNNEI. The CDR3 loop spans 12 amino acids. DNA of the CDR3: TGTGCCATAACAGGGGGCCAAGAGACCCAGTACTTC. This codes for CAITGGQETQYF.

CDR3 loop: CSVDRAGRRETQYF. Written as DNA, the CDR3 is TGCAGCGTTGATCGAGCGGGCCGGAGGGAGACCCAGTACTTC. This sequence joins TRBV29-1 and TRBJ2-5; a weak D match, TRBD2 (6 bases). V was trimmed by 3 bases and J by 5 bases, leaving 16 bases between them. CDR1 and CDR2 (germline): SQVTM, ANQGSEA. The CDR3 runs to 14 residues.

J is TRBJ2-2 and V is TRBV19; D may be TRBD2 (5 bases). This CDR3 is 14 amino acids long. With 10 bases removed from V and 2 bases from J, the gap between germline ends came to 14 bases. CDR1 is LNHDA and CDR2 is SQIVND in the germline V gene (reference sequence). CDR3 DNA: TGTGCCACCAGTAGCCCGGGAAACACCGGGGAGCTGTTTTTT. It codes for CATSSPGNTGELFF.

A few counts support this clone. The CDR3, as DNA: TGTGCCATCCCCGGGACAGGGAGTTCACCCCTCCACTTT. Translation gives CAIPGTGSSPLHF. The rearrangement links TRBV7-9 to TRBJ1-6; 9 positions match TRBD1. In germline, CDR1 is SEHNR, CDR2 FQNEAQ (reference sequence). V dropped 10 bases and J dropped 9; count of bases not matched to a gene: 7. The CDR3 contains 13 residues.

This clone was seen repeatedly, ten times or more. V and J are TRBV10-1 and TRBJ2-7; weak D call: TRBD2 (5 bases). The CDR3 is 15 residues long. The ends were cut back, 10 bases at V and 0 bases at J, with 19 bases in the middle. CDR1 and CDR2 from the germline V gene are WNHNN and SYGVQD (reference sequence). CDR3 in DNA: TGCGCCATCTCGCCCCCAGGACTGAACTCCTACGAGCAGTACTTC. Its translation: CAISPPGLNSYEQYF.

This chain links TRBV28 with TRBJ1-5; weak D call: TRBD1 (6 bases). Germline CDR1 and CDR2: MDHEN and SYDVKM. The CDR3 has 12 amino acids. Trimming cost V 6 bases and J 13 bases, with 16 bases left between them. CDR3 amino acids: CASSTSGTPQHF. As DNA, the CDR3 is TGTGCCAGCAGCACCTCCGGGACACCACAGCATTTT.

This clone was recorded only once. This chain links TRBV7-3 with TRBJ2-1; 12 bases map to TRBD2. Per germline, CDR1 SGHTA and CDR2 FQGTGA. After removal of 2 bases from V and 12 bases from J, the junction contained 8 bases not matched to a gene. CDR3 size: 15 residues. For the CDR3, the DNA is TGTGCCAGCAGCTTAGGTACCTTGACTAGCGGGAGGCAGTTCTTC. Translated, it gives CASSLGTLTSGRQFF.